A single sample is the source of the 26 T cell receptor beta chains below, sequenced in a study of shared clonotypes between healthy human individuals. Here immunoSEQ multiplex PCR was the method, and the copy in TCRdb shows in-frame clones only, minus some. The sample has 450,000 to 500,000 clones; around 80% are singletons. The sequenced material came from PBMCs. Receptors were obtained from a woman between 40 and 55 years old in good health. Some clones in this sample may be carry-over from other donors' samples.

Notes on this clone: One end of the junction fails to match germline, which may point to a read error. This sample also contains other DNA sequences that code for the same CDR3. The chain combines TRBV10-3 with TRBJ1-4; D is ambiguous. This CDR3 region has 14 residues. CDR1 and CDR2 from the germline V gene are ENHRY and SYGVKD. This chain's CDR3 is CAISAQIPNEKLFF. For the CDR3, the DNA is TGCGCCATCAGTGCACAGATCCCTAATGAAAAACTGTTTTTT.

This clone appeared a few times. This chain connects TRBV9 to TRBJ1-2, with D unclear. Germline V gene sequence: CDR1 SGDLS, CDR2 YYNGEE. Trimming shortened V by 4 bases and J by 5 bases, and 12 bases separated the two germline ends. CDR3 length: 13 residues. CDR3 in DNA: TGTGCCAGCAGCAACCGGGCCCATTATGGCTACACCTTC. Translated, it gives CASSNRAHYGYTF.

The V gene is TRBV18, the J gene TRBJ2-1; 9 nucleotides match TRBD2. There are 15 residues in the CDR3. With V trimmed by 1 base and J by 6 bases, 4 bases remained unmatched. Germline CDR1 is KGHSH and CDR2 is LQKENI. CDR3 bases: TGTGCCAGCTCACCACGGTTAGCGGGAGTCAATGAGCAGTTCTTC. Protein product: CASSPRLAGVNEQFF.

The rearrangement uses TRBV6-5 and TRBJ2-3, with 7 bases lining up with TRBD2. The germline gives CDR1 MNHEY, CDR2 SVGAGI. The V segment lost 6 bases and the J segment 5 bases; nucleotides outside the gene matches: 8. This CDR3 has 14 residues. The CDR3: CASRRAGRVDTQYF. The CDR3 DNA reads TGTGCCAGCAGGAGAGCGGGAAGGGTAGATACGCAGTATTTT.

Comment on this clone: Possible read error: a much larger clone is one base away. The gene calls are TRBV11-1 and TRBJ2-3; 10 nucleotides align to TRBD2. The CDR3 is made up of 15 amino acids. V was pared by 5 bases and J by 0 bases, with 2 bases of the junction left unmatched. Germline-derived CDR1 and CDR2 are SGHAT and FQDESV (reference sequence). The DNA of the CDR3 is TGTGCCAGCAGCCTGACTAGCGGGAGCACAGATACGCAGTATTTT. Translation gives CASSLTSGSTDTQYF.

This clone was seen repeatedly, ten times or more. The chain combines TRBV5-1 with TRBJ1-4, with D maybe TRBD1 (5 bases). Looked up from germline, CDR1 is SGHRS and CDR2 is YFSETQ. V lost 4 bases, J lost 6 bases, and 13 bases lay in between. The CDR3 is 14 residues long. The CDR3 spells CASSVRDPDEKLFF. For the CDR3, the DNA is TGCGCCAGCAGCGTCCGGGACCCCGATGAAAAACTGTTTTTT.

This sequence joins TRBV7-2 and TRBJ2-5, with 8 bases fitting TRBD1. The end of the DNA fits TRBJ2-7 better, so the J call may be wrong. CDR1 SGHTA and CDR2 FQGNSA come from the germline V gene. The CDR3 totals 15 residues. DNA for the CDR3: TGTGCCAGCAGCTTAGGGGACAGGCTTGTCCACGAGCAGTACTTC. This encodes CASSLGDRLVHEQYF.

The rearrangement joins TRBV19 to TRBJ2-4; 9 bases line up with TRBD1. The junction had 8 bases not matched to a gene; V was cut back by 5 bases and J by 0 bases. In germline, CDR1 is LNHDA, CDR2 SQIVND (reference sequence). CDR3 length: 17 amino acids. The CDR3 DNA sequence: TGTGCCAGTAGTGCCGGGACAGGGATAATAGCCAAAAACATTCAGTACTTC. Translated, it gives CASSAGTGIIAKNIQYF.

V is TRBV7-8 and J is TRBJ1-1; D ambiguous. The V end was cut by 3 bases, the J end by 0 bases, with 2 bases between. CDR1 is SGHVS and CDR2 is FQNEAQ in the germline V gene. The CDR3 runs to 12 residues. CDR3 amino acids: CASSLVNTEAFF. The CDR3 DNA reads as TGTGCCAGCAGCTTGGTGAACACTGAAGCTTTCTTT.

This clone is a singleton in its sample. The rearrangement links TRBV6-6 to TRBJ2-1; D unresolved. Germline-derived CDR1 and CDR2 are MNHNY and SVGAGI (reference sequence). The CDR3 length is 11 residues. V gave up 10 bases and J gave up 4 bases, with 8 bases separating them. In nucleotides, the CDR3 is TGTGCCACTACAAGATACAATGAGCAGTTCTTC. Translation: CATTRYNEQFF.

A remark on this clone: Distinct nucleotide sequences in the sample also encode this CDR3. This chain joins TRBV19 and TRBJ2-1; TRBD2 matches 8 bases. Germline assignment: CDR1 LNHDA and CDR2 SQIVND (reference sequence). This CDR3 has 13 amino acids. Germline trimming cut 3 bases from V and 7 bases from J; bases unmatched to any gene: 2. The CDR3 DNA follows: TGTGCCAGTAGTATCGGGGGGGCGAATGAGCAGTTCTTC. Amino acid sequence: CASSIGGANEQFF.

The chain couples TRBV10-3 to TRBJ1-3; the D is unclear. This CDR3 has 13 amino acids. Trimming left V 6 bases short and J 2 bases short, with 8 bases between. Germline assignment: CDR1 ENHRY and CDR2 SYGVKD. CDR3 loop: CAIRAGPGNTIYF. The CDR3 DNA reads TGTGCCATCAGAGCCGGCCCTGGAAACACCATATATTTT.

The chain joins TRBV7-2 to TRBJ2-5; TRBD2 matches at 8 bases. The germline V gene has CDR1 SGHTA and CDR2 FQGNSA. CDR3 length: 14 residues. V was clipped by 5 bases and J by 1 base; unmatched bases: 3. CDR3 region: CASSILAAQETQYF. CDR3 in DNA: TGTGCCAGCAGCATACTAGCGGCCCAAGAGACCCAGTACTTC.

The gene calls are TRBV5-5 and TRBJ2-2; 15 bases line up with TRBD2. CDR1 and CDR2 (germline): SGHKS, YYEKEE (reference sequence). The ends lost 0 bases at V and 4 bases at J; junction bases unmatched: 7. The CDR3 contains 19 residues. The CDR3 reads CASSLGWTSGRASTGELFF. The CDR3, as DNA: TGTGCCAGCAGCTTGGGGTGGACTAGCGGGAGGGCCAGCACCGGGGAGCTGTTTTTT.

The chain couples TRBV27 to TRBJ2-1; TRBD2 matches at 9 bases. The CDR3 totals 17 residues. V dropped 2 bases and J dropped 7; count of bases not matched to a gene: 12. The V gene's germline CDR1 is MNHEY and CDR2 SMNVEV (reference sequence). The CDR3 sequence: CASSLRAGTSRANEQFF. The CDR3 bases are TGTGCCAGCAGTTTACGGGCCGGGACTAGCAGGGCTAATGAGCAGTTCTTC.

The chain has TRBV19 and TRBJ2-7, with 11 bases that match TRBD1. The CDR3 length is 15 residues. V was clipped by 5 bases and J by 6 bases; unmatched bases: 9. Looked up from germline, CDR1 is LNHDA and CDR2 is SQIVND (reference sequence). The CDR3 here is CASSPRTGGSSEQYF. CDR3 DNA sequence: TGTGCCAGTAGTCCGCGGACAGGGGGCAGTTCCGAGCAGTACTTC.

V is TRBV19 and J is TRBJ2-3; 7 nucleotides align to TRBD2. The V segment lost 4 bases and the J segment 2 bases; nucleotides outside the gene matches: 6. The germline CDR1 and CDR2 sequences are LNHDA and SQIVND (reference sequence). The CDR3 spans 15 residues. In DNA form, the CDR3 reads TGTGCCAGTAGTAAAGGGAGGGAGAACACAGATACGCAGTATTTT. This codes for CASSKGRENTDTQYF.

Only one count was recorded for this clone. The chain joins TRBV27 to TRBJ1-1, with a possible D match to TRBD1 (6 bases). CDR1 is MNHEY and CDR2 is SMNVEV in the germline V gene (reference sequence). This CDR3 has 15 amino acids. Trimming cost V 6 bases and J 4 bases, with 18 bases left between them. DNA for the CDR3: TGTGCCAGCAGCCCACGAGGGGGGCGGGTCACTGAAGCTTTCTTT. Translated, it gives CASSPRGGRVTEAFF.

The chain links TRBV7-9 to TRBJ2-5; D gene uncertain. The germline V gene encodes CDR1 SEHNR and CDR2 FQNEAQ (reference sequence). V shed 5 bases and J shed 3 bases, with 4 bases lying between them. This CDR3 is 11 amino acids long. The CDR3 DNA is TGTGCCAGCAGCCCCAAAGAGACCCAGTACTTC. Residues: CASSPKETQYF.

Only one count was recorded for this clone. The CDR3 loop is CASSQDSTGGPGDTGELFF. In nucleotides, the CDR3 is TGCGCCAGCAGCCAAGATAGTACGGGAGGGCCGGGGGACACCGGGGAGCTGTTTTTT. The chain uses TRBV4-3 and TRBJ2-2; TRBD2 matches 8 bases. CDR3 length: 19 residues. J gave up 3 bases and V 0 bases, and 12 bases lay outside the gene matches. Germline CDR1 and CDR2: LGHNA and YSLEER.

This clone was found once. The rearrangement uses TRBV5-1 and TRBJ1-1; the D gene is possibly TRBD1 (6 bases). CDR1 is SGHRS and CDR2 is YFSETQ in the germline V gene. Trimming removed 4 bases from V and 4 bases from J, with 17 bases in between. This CDR3 has 15 amino acids. Written as DNA, the CDR3 is TGCGCCAGCAGCCCTGGTCGACAGGAGGGCACTGAAGCTTTCTTT. This sequence encodes CASSPGRQEGTEAFF.

The chain is built from TRBV19 and TRBJ1-5, with D unclear. This CDR3 region has 13 residues. V lost 3 bases, J lost 5 bases, and 8 bases lay in between. CDR1 and CDR2 from the germline V gene are LNHDA and SQIVND (reference sequence). The CDR3 DNA is TGTGCCAGTAGTATCGATTATGATCAGCCCCAGCATTTT. It encodes CASSIDYDQPQHF. Together with reference TRBV19 and TRBJ1-5, the CDR3 gives the full variable domain: DGGITQSPKYLFRKEGQNVTLSCEQNLNHDAMYWYRQDPGQGLRLIYYSQIVNDFQKGDIAEGYSVSREKKESFPLTVTSAQKNPTAFYLCASSIDYDQPQHFGDGTRLSIL.

As for this clone: It differs at one base from a far larger clone, so likely a read error. This chain links TRBV10-2 with TRBJ2-1; 13 bases match TRBD2. V lost 5 bases, J lost 12 bases, and 16 bases stayed unmatched. Germline CDR1 reads WSHSY; CDR2 reads SAAADI. This CDR3 region has 17 residues. CDR3 coding DNA: TGCGCCAGCAGTAATCCTGGACTAGCGGGAGATAGCGGGAGGCAGTTCTTC. Translation gives CASSNPGLAGDSGRQFF.

This chain links TRBV4-2 with TRBJ1-5; 7 nucleotides line up with TRBD1. There are 16 residues in the CDR3. V lost 0 bases and J lost 5; bases outside the gene matches: 7. In germline, CDR1 is LGHNA, CDR2 YNFKEQ. The CDR3 sequence is CASSQDQAGGYQPQHF. As DNA, the CDR3 is TGTGCCAGCAGCCAAGACCAGGCAGGGGGATATCAGCCCCAGCATTTT.

The chain links TRBV2 to TRBJ2-2; no definite D call. Per the germline V gene, CDR1 is SNHLY and CDR2 is FYNNEI. The ends were cut back, 4 bases at V and 6 bases at J, with 6 bases in the middle. The CDR3 contains 12 residues. The CDR3 loop reads CASSARAGELFF. CDR3 nucleotides: TGTGCCAGCAGTGCAAGGGCCGGGGAGCTGTTTTTT.

The J gene is TRBJ2-2, the V gene TRBV6-5; D is ambiguous. The V gene's germline CDR1 is MNHEY and CDR2 SVGAGI. The CDR3 contains 12 residues. Between the trimmed V and J ends, which lost 0 bases and 7 bases, there was a span of 3 bases. Here the CDR3 DNA reads TGTGCCAGCAGTTACTCGATCGGGGAGCTGTTTTTT. Its protein is CASSYSIGELFF.